Following are 13 T cell receptor beta chains from one sample sequenced in a study of cytomegalovirus exposure and HLA in healthy donors. The protocol was immunoSEQ multiplex PCR, while the TCRdb copy is restricted to in-frame clones and leaves out a portion. The sample consists of about 330,000 clones, around 90% of them appearing once. Specimen: PBMCs. These receptors originate from a woman aged 25 to 39 in good health and CMV-seropositive.

The chain employs TRBV6-4 and TRBJ2-3; D may be TRBD2 (6 bases). The ends were cut back, 4 bases at V and 2 bases at J, with 16 bases in the middle. Germline V gene lookup returns CDR1 MRHNA and CDR2 SNTAGT. CDR3 length: 16 residues. The CDR3 protein is CASSAIGGANTDTQYF. Written as DNA, the CDR3 is TGTGCCAGCAGTGCCATCGGCGGGGCCAACACAGATACGCAGTATTTT.

This clone was observed once. The chain combines TRBV9 with TRBJ2-7; possible D gene TRBD2, 6 bases. V lost 0 bases and J lost 2, with 9 bases in between. Germline V gene lookup returns CDR1 SGDLS and CDR2 YYNGEE. CDR3 length: 14 residues. The chain's CDR3 is CASSVERVPYEQYF. CDR3 coding DNA: TGTGCCAGCAGCGTAGAGCGGGTGCCCTACGAGCAGTACTTC.

The chain combines TRBV9 with TRBJ2-7, with a tentative D call TRBD2 (6 bases). The CDR3 totals 16 residues. Looked up from germline, CDR1 is SGDLS and CDR2 is YYNGEE. V shed 4 bases and J shed 1 base, with 18 bases lying between them. CDR3 protein: CASSPQGGLASYEQYF. CDR3 coding DNA: TGTGCCAGCAGCCCTCAGGGAGGCCTAGCGTCCTACGAGCAGTACTTC. Drawing the rest from reference TRBV9 and TRBJ2-7, the complete variable domain is DSGVTQTPKHLITATGQRVTLRCSPRSGDLSVYWYQQSLDQGLQFLIQYYNGEERAKGNILERFSAQQFPDLHSELNLSSLELGDSALYFCASSPQGGLASYEQYFGPGTRLTVT.

V and J are TRBV12-5 and TRBJ2-7, with D perhaps matching TRBD1 (6 bases). V gave up 6 bases and J gave up 3 bases, with 18 bases separating them. This CDR3 region has 15 residues. The germline V gene encodes CDR1 LGHNT and CDR2 FRNRAP. This chain's CDR3 is CASGRYRDTDYEQYF. The CDR3 DNA reads as TGTGCTAGTGGGCGATACCGGGACACGGACTACGAGCAGTACTTC.

The chain couples TRBV19 to TRBJ2-1, with no clear D. Germline values: CDR1 LNHDA, CDR2 SQIVND (reference sequence). This CDR3 comprises 14 residues. V lost 3 bases to trimming and J lost 5 bases, with 11 bases between them. CDR3 sequence: CASSIQGIHNEQFF. The DNA for the CDR3 is TGTGCCAGTAGTATTCAAGGGATCCACAATGAGCAGTTCTTC.

In this sample, this clone turned up a few times. The rearrangement joins TRBV11-2 to TRBJ1-2, with D possibly TRBD1 on 5 matching bases. V was trimmed by 5 bases and J by 7 bases, leaving 11 bases between them. This CDR3 contains 12 residues. The germline gives CDR1 SGHAT, CDR2 FQNNGV. DNA of the CDR3: TGTGCCAGCAGCCCAGGGCCGTCTGGCTACACCTTC. Translating it yields CASSPGPSGYTF.

The chain recombines TRBV5-6 with TRBJ2-1, with 14 bases lining up with TRBD2. Trimming cost V 3 bases and J 0 bases; bases outside gene matches: 2. CDR3 length: 17 amino acids. The germline V gene has CDR1 SGHDT and CDR2 YYEEEE. This CDR3 reads CASSSGTSGSSYNEQFF. Written as DNA, the CDR3 is TGTGCCAGCAGCTCCGGGACTAGCGGGAGCTCCTACAATGAGCAGTTCTTC.

The chain combines TRBV10-3 with TRBJ2-1; TRBD2 aligns across 8 bases. This CDR3 contains 14 residues. The V and J ends lost 2 bases and 9 bases, in that order; junction bases with no gene match: 6. Per germline, CDR1 ENHRY and CDR2 SYGVKD. The CDR3 DNA is TGTGCCATCAGTGAGCGGCGGGAGGTAGCTGAGCAGTTCTTC. The encoded protein is CAISERREVAEQFF.

This clone was seen only a few times. The chain recombines TRBV27 with TRBJ1-2; possibly TRBD1 for D (5 bases). Trimming removed 4 bases at V and 5 bases at J, with 11 bases between. Looked up from germline, CDR1 is MNHEY and CDR2 is SMNVEV (reference sequence). The length of the CDR3 is 13 residues. The CDR3 coding sequence is TGTGCCAGCAGTTCCGCAGGGATATATGGCTACACCTTC. Translated, it gives CASSSAGIYGYTF.

V gene TRBV9 combines with J gene TRBJ2-1; 8 bases line up with TRBD1. Trimming at V came to 4 bases and at J to 7 bases, leaving 10 bases not matched to a gene. Per germline, CDR1 SGDLS and CDR2 YYNGEE. The CDR3 has 15 residues. The CDR3 DNA reads TGTGCCAGCAGCAGGAGACAGGGGATGATGAATGAGCAGTTCTTC. This gives the protein CASSRRQGMMNEQFF. Based on the CDR3 plus reference TRBV9 and TRBJ2-1, the full variable domain is DSGVTQTPKHLITATGQRVTLRCSPRSGDLSVYWYQQSLDQGLQFLIQYYNGEERAKGNILERFSAQQFPDLHSELNLSSLELGDSALYFCASSRRQGMMNEQFFGPGTRLTVL.

Note on this clone: One junction end does not reproduce the germline sequence, and a read error may be involved. The rearrangement joins TRBV9 to TRBJ1-4; maybe TRBD1 (6 bases). Germline V gene lookup returns CDR1 SGDLS and CDR2 YYNGEE. There are 16 residues in the CDR3. The CDR3 loop is CASSVSLTGSKEKLFF. The CDR3, as DNA: TGTGCCAGCAGCGTAAGCCTCACAGGGTCTAAGGAAAAACTGTTTTTT.

The chain combines TRBV7-6 with TRBJ1-4; the D is unclear. CDR1 and CDR2 from the germline V gene are SGHVS and FNYEAQ. The CDR3 has 18 amino acids. Trimming took 1 base from V and 0 from J, leaving 15 bases between them. As DNA, the CDR3 is TGTGCCAGCAGCTTAGGGAGCATAAGCCTTGCAACTAATGAAAAACTGTTTTTT. It yields the protein CASSLGSISLATNEKLFF.

This chain connects TRBV29-1 to TRBJ2-3; unclear D gene. Trimming took 5 bases from V and 5 from J, leaving 5 bases between them. The CDR3 runs 10 residues. The V gene's germline CDR1 is SQVTM and CDR2 ANQGSEA. The CDR3 here is CSVNRDTQYF. The CDR3 bases are TGCAGCGTTAACAGAGATACGCAGTATTTT.